This TCR beta chain was observed in a study of blood T cell repertoires in COVID-19. As for the study in general: Sample material is recorded as cDNA or gDNA derived from T cells, B-cell-depleted T cells, or PBMCs.

The CDR3 loop spans 11 amino acids. Trimming shortened V by 11 bases and J by 4 bases, and 11 bases separated the two germline ends. Germline V CDR1 and CDR2: MGHDK, SYGVNS. Seattle participants joined during active infection and were tracked over time. This clone has just one count. This table comes from immunoSEQ multiplex PCR, and its TCRdb copy is limited to in-frame clones, with some not included. The sample has some 120,000 clones; roughly 90% are singletons. Sequenced material: peripheral blood. The receptor was isolated from a man aged 60 to 69 with COVID-19, enrolled during active disease. The chain is built from TRBV25-1 and TRBJ1-1; D possibly corresponds to TRBD1 (6 bases). CDR3 sequence reads: CAVTGSTEAFF. CDR3 DNA: TGTGCCGTCACAGGGAGCACTGAAGCTTTCTTT.